This is a list of T cell receptor beta chains from one sample in a study of shared clonotypes between healthy human individuals. Assay used: immunoSEQ multiplex PCR; TCRdb lists only in-frame clones, some missing. The sample includes 2 million to 3 million clones, over 85% of them seen just once. Sequences were obtained from naive CD4+ T cells from PBMCs. These receptors all come from a young man in good health. Some clones in this sample may be carry-over from other donors' samples. Both conserved end residues are part of each CDR3. The order of the fields is J gene, clone size, D gene, V gene, CDR3 protein, CDR3 DNA. D genes are given only for firm matches. Size is stated for part of the rows, as once, few or many counts, or as a class when the clone is expanded.

>TRBJ2-3|NA|NA|TRBV29-1
CSVRGGGDTQYF
TGCAGCGTCCGTGGGGGAGGAGATACGCAGTATTTT
>TRBJ1-1|few|NA|TRBV30
CAWSMRGADTEAFF
TGTGCCTGGAGTATGAGGGGCGCGGACACTGAAGCTTTCTTT
>TRBJ2-7|NA|NA|TRBV28
CASSSPIGTSYEQYF
TGTGCCAGCAGTTCCCCCATCGGGACCTCCTACGAGCAGTACTTC
>TRBJ2-7|NA|NA|TRBV21-1
CASSKPQREDHEQYF
TGTGCCAGCAGCAAACCCCAACGGGAGGACCACGAGCAGTACTTC
>TRBJ1-1|NA|NA|TRBV27
CASSYRLNTEAFF
TGTGCCAGCAGTTATCGATTGAACACTGAAGCTTTCTTT
>TRBJ2-1|NA|NA|TRBV29-1
CSVTGSYNEQFF
TGCAGCGTCACAGGGTCCTACAATGAGCAGTTCTTC
>TRBJ1-2|NA|NA|TRBV28
CASSLSWYGYTF
TGTGCCAGCAGTTTATCGTGGTATGGCTACACCTTC
>TRBJ2-1|NA|TRBD2|TRBV9
CASSVGGTSGAGEQFF
TGTGCCAGCAGCGTAGGAGGGACTAGCGGGGCCGGTGAGCAGTTCTTC
>TRBJ2-1|once|TRBD2|TRBV6-1
CASSELAGLTDEQFF
TGTGCCAGCAGTGAACTAGCGGGACTTACCGATGAGCAGTTCTTC
>TRBJ1-1|NA|NA|TRBV4-3
CASSQDMTPGTEAFF
TGCGCCAGCAGCCAAGATATGACCCCTGGGACTGAAGCTTTCTTT
>TRBJ2-3|NA|NA|TRBV29-1
CSSSGFGDTDTQYF
TGCAGCTCTTCAGGTTTTGGTGACACAGATACGCAGTATTTT
>TRBJ2-5|NA|NA|TRBV6-1
CATSDQETQYF
TGTGCCACAAGTGACCAAGAGACCCAGTACTTC
>TRBJ2-1|NA|TRBD2|TRBV28
CASSTRLAATYNEQFF
TGTGCCAGCAGCACTCGGCTAGCGGCTACCTACAATGAGCAGTTCTTC
>TRBJ1-5|NA|NA|TRBV19
CASSRREGNQPQHF
TGTGCCAGTAGTCGGAGAGAAGGTAACCAGCCCCAGCATTTT
>TRBJ2-7|NA|TRBD1|TRBV11-2
CASRLGQGAYEQYF
TGTGCCAGCAGGTTGGGACAGGGGGCGTACGAGCAGTACTTC
>TRBJ2-3|NA|NA|TRBV6-5
CASSPGVPGTDTQYF
TGTGCCAGCAGCCCCGGGGTGCCGGGCACAGATACGCAGTATTTT
>TRBJ2-3|NA|TRBD2|TRBV30
CAWEAGGPWDTQYF
TGTGCCTGGGAAGCGGGAGGGCCGTGGGATACGCAGTATTTT
>TRBJ1-2|NA|TRBD1|TRBV10-2
CASSPLTLGQGNYGYTF
TGCGCCAGCAGTCCTCTAACCCTCGGACAGGGGAACTATGGCTACACCTTC
>TRBJ2-1|NA|NA|TRBV4-2
CASSQNLPPYNEQFF
TGTGCCAGCAGCCAAAACTTGCCCCCCTACAATGAGCAGTTCTTC
>TRBJ1-2|once|NA|TRBV7-3
CASSLTGIYGYTF
TGTGCCAGCAGCTTAACGGGCATCTATGGCTACACCTTC
>TRBJ2-2|few|TRBD2|TRBV7-3
CASSFRRETGELFF
TGTGCCAGCAGCTTTAGGCGGGAGACCGGGGAGCTGTTTTTT
>TRBJ1-2|NA|TRBD1|TRBV7-9
CASSLATGGNGYTF
TGTGCCAGCAGCTTAGCGACAGGGGGTAATGGCTACACCTTC
>TRBJ1-5|NA|NA|TRBV6-1
CASQNSFNQPQHF
TGTGCCAGCCAAAACAGTTTCAATCAGCCCCAGCATTTT
>TRBJ2-2|NA|TRBD2|TRBV2
CASSEWGGRITGELFF
TGTGCCAGCAGTGAATGGGGCGGGAGGATCACCGGGGAGCTGTTTTTT
>TRBJ1-4|NA|TRBD1|TRBV7-6
CASSPTGATNEKLFF
TGTGCCAGCAGCCCCACAGGGGCAACTAATGAAAAACTGTTTTTT
>TRBJ2-3|once|TRBD2|TRBV25-1
CASRGLAGRADTQYF
TGTGCCAGCAGGGGACTAGCAGGTAGGGCAGATACGCAGTATTTT
>TRBJ2-7|once|NA|TRBV9
CASSVVDGTSYEQYF
TGTGCCAGCAGCGTAGTCGACGGGACATCCTACGAGCAGTACTTC
>TRBJ2-7|once|NA|TRBV7-9
CASSLAGAPIRAYEQYF
TGTGCCAGCAGCTTAGCGGGAGCCCCGATTCGAGCCTACGAGCAGTACTTC
>TRBJ2-7|NA|TRBD2|TRBV7-2
CASSLTSGSSYEQYF
TGTGCCAGCAGCTTAACTAGCGGGAGCTCCTACGAGCAGTACTTC
>TRBJ2-7|NA|NA|TRBV11-2
CASSPVLGQPYEQYF
TGTGCCAGCAGCCCGGTCTTAGGACAACCCTACGAGCAGTACTTC
>TRBJ2-3|NA|NA|TRBV18
CASSPVGSSTDTQYF
TGTGCCAGCTCACCAGTAGGGTCCAGCACAGATACGCAGTATTTT
>TRBJ2-7|NA|TRBD1|TRBV10-3
CAIRGTGWKPYEQYF
TGTGCCATCAGAGGGACAGGGTGGAAGCCCTACGAGCAGTACTTC
>TRBJ2-1|NA|TRBD2|TRBV7-3
CASSFLAGGNEQFF
TGTGCCAGCAGCTTCTTAGCGGGAGGCAATGAGCAGTTCTTC
>TRBJ1-1|NA|NA|TRBV15
CATSRVGGLNTEAFF
TGTGCCACCAGCAGAGTGGGGGGGCTGAACACTGAAGCTTTCTTT
>TRBJ2-7|NA|TRBD1|TRBV7-3
CASSSQLWTGTLYEQYF
TGTGCCAGCAGCTCGCAGCTATGGACAGGCACACTCTACGAGCAGTACTTC
>TRBJ2-2|NA|NA|TRBV9
CASSEETGELFF
TGTGCCAGCAGCGAGGAGACCGGGGAGCTGTTTTTT
>TRBJ1-1|NA|TRBD1|TRBV27
CASSFYGRGANTEAFF
TGTGCCAGCAGTTTTTATGGCAGGGGGGCGAACACTGAAGCTTTCTTT
>TRBJ2-5|NA|NA|TRBV7-2
CASSLGGHTQETQYF
TGTGCCAGCAGCTTAGGAGGGCACACTCAAGAGACCCAGTACTTC
>TRBJ2-1|once|TRBD2|TRBV2
CASKGSSGRYNEQFF
TGTGCCAGCAAGGGGTCTAGCGGGAGATACAATGAGCAGTTCTTC
>TRBJ2-2|NA|NA|TRBV11-3
CATRGVAGELFF
TGTGCCACCAGGGGGGTGGCCGGGGAGCTGTTTTTT
>TRBJ1-5|NA|NA|TRBV19
CASSPNSNQPQHF
TGTGCCAGTAGTCCTAATAGCAATCAGCCCCAGCATTTT
>TRBJ2-3|NA|NA|TRBV12-5
CASALLGGQGTDTQYF
TGTGCTAGCGCCCTCCTGGGGGGGCAGGGCACAGATACGCAGTATTTT
>TRBJ2-3|NA|TRBD1|TRBV19
CASSTWTGSTDTQYF
TGTGCCAGTAGTACCTGGACAGGTAGCACAGATACGCAGTATTTT
>TRBJ2-7|NA|NA|TRBV7-2
CASSQTVGYEQYF
TGTGCCAGCAGCCAGACGGTAGGCTACGAGCAGTACTTC
>TRBJ1-1|NA|TRBD1|TRBV27
CASSLTGVGTEAFF
TGTGCCAGCAGTTTAACAGGGGTAGGCACTGAAGCTTTCTTT
>TRBJ1-2|NA|NA|TRBV11-2
CASSPSGSPNYGYTF
TGTGCCAGCAGCCCATCCGGGAGCCCCAACTATGGCTACACCTTC
>TRBJ2-1|NA|TRBD1|TRBV18
CASSPLPSAGQGVFF
TGTGCCAGCTCACCACTTCCGTCTGCGGGACAGGGTGTGTTCTTC
>TRBJ2-5|once|NA|TRBV4-1
CASSPPWPPAETQYF
TGCGCCAGCAGCCCCCCCTGGCCGCCGGCGGAGACCCAGTACTTC
>TRBJ2-2|NA|NA|TRBV11-3
CASSLGGAATGELFF
TGTGCCAGCAGCTTAGGGGGGGCCGCCACCGGGGAGCTGTTTTTT
>TRBJ2-3|NA|TRBD2|TRBV28
CASSPFRLAGSTDTQYF
TGTGCCAGCAGCCCTTTTAGGCTAGCGGGATCCACAGATACGCAGTATTTT
>TRBJ1-3|NA|NA|TRBV11-2
CASGPLSPTNTIYF
TGTGCCAGCGGTCCCCTGTCCCCCACGAACACCATATATTTT
>TRBJ2-1|NA|TRBD2|TRBV27
CASRVRTSASYNEQFF
TGTGCCAGCAGAGTACGGACTAGCGCCTCCTACAATGAGCAGTTCTTC
>TRBJ2-1|NA|NA|TRBV30
CAWSRALGDGEQFF
TGTGCCTGGAGTCGGGCCCTGGGGGATGGTGAGCAGTTCTTC
>TRBJ2-7|NA|NA|TRBV9
CASSVAGGLGGEQYF
TGTGCCAGCAGCGTAGCTGGTGGTCTCGGGGGAGAGCAGTACTTC
>TRBJ2-1|once|TRBD1|TRBV11-1
CASSWGQYNEQFF
TGTGCCAGCAGCTGGGGACAGTACAATGAGCAGTTCTTC
>TRBJ2-1|NA|NA|TRBV4-1
CASSLRTANNEQFF
TGCGCCAGCAGCCTACGGACGGCAAACAATGAGCAGTTCTTC
>TRBJ2-5|NA|TRBD1|TRBV5-1
CASNKGQGEETQYF
TGCGCCAGCAACAAGGGGCAGGGGGAGGAGACCCAGTACTTC
>TRBJ2-1|NA|TRBD2|TRBV7-9
CASSLGTSGEYNEQFF
TGTGCCAGCAGCTTGGGGACTAGCGGAGAATACAATGAGCAGTTCTTC